This T cell receptor (beta chain) was recorded in a study of cytomegalovirus exposure and HLA in healthy donors. With 7 bases removed from V and 1 base from J, the gap between germline ends came to 16 bases. The CDR3 spans 15 residues. CDR1 is SGHRS, CDR2 YFSETQ, per germline. 60 Vbeta and 13 Jbeta primers were used in PCR. Generated by immunoSEQ multiplex PCR, the TCRdb table keeps only in-frame clones and is missing some. This table holds under 120,000 clones, around 79% found once. The sequence derives from a woman in her 40s in good health and CMV-seronegative. The source material was PBMCs. V gene TRBV5-1 combines with J gene TRBJ2-3; D perhaps matches TRBD2 (6 bases). The CDR3 DNA sequence: TGCGCCAGCTTCCCCGGAGGGGACGGCACAGATACGCAGTATTTT. Protein sequence: CASFPGGDGTDTQYF.